A single T cell receptor beta chain is shown here with its context. This specimen belongs to a study of CXCR3-negative and CXCR3-positive naive CD8 T cells. UMI-labeled 5' RACE yielded the TRB cDNA libraries. Reprocessing the 5' RACE reads, TCRdb reports a single entry for every CDR3 protein and omits DNA. The sample table includes 100,000 to 150,000 distinct CDR3 sequences. The CDR3 has 14 residues. CDR1 and CDR2 (germline): SGHRS, YFSETQ. The origin of this receptor is a human donor in good health. Some clones in this sample may be carry-over from other donors' samples. The V and J genes are TRBV5-1 and TRBJ2-7. Sequenced sample: naive CXCR3- CD8+ T cells from blood. The subset denotes: CD45RO-CCR7+CD27+CD95- naive CD8+ T cells lacking CXCR3 (TNR3-). CDR3 amino acids: CASSLTATSFEQYF.